The 30 T cell receptor beta chains presented below share a single source sample, sequenced in a study of early T cells in non-severe SARS-CoV-2 infection. TCRdb processed the 5' RACE reads anew with MiXCR; each CDR3 protein has one entry. The table records tens of thousands of distinct CDR3 sequences, 13% to 15% of them present only once. The sample consisted of whole blood, taken at baseline. These TCRs come from an adult who was a healthcare worker with PCR-confirmed SARS-CoV-2 infection or an uninfected control (not recorded which).

This clonotype was detected many times. CDR3 protein: CASSAASARDEQFF. CDR3 sequence (DNA): TGTGCCAGCAGTGCGGCTAGCGCTAGGGATGAGCAGTTCTTC. This chain uses TRBV2 with TRBJ2-1, with D tentatively TRBD2 (6 bases). This CDR3 spans 14 amino acids. V lost 4 bases and J 8 bases, leaving 15 bases between the germline ends. Per the germline V gene, CDR1 is SNHLY and CDR2 is FYNNEI. Full variable domain (outside the CDR3, taken from reference TRBV2 and TRBJ2-1): EPEVTQTPSHQVTQMGQEVILRCVPISNHLYFYWYRQILGQKVEFLVSFYNNEISEKSEIFDDQFSVERPDGSNFTLKIRSTKLEDSAMYFCASSAASARDEQFFGPGTRLTVL.

The chain recombines TRBV18 with TRBJ1-3; D is unresolved. The CDR3 totals 17 residues. CDR1 is KGHSH and CDR2 is LQKENI in the germline V gene. V lost 1 base, J lost 0 bases, and 13 bases lay in between. For the CDR3, the DNA is TGTGCCAGCTCACCACAGAGGCAAGCGGTCTCTGGAAACACCATATATTTT. Translation: CASSPQRQAVSGNTIYF.

This clonotype was counted ten times or more. The genes are TRBV7-3 and TRBJ2-5, with TRBD1 identical over 9 bases. CDR3 size: 14 residues. The J segment lost 5 bases and the V segment lost 2 bases, leaving 3 bases of the junction unmatched. CDR1 is SGHTA, CDR2 FQGTGA, per germline. This CDR3 reads CASSLAGQGETQYF. The CDR3 nucleotides are TGTGCCAGCAGCTTAGCGGGACAGGGTGAGACCCAGTACTTC.

This clonotype has a handful of counts. CDR3: CASSSQAGDNIYNEQFF. The CDR3, as DNA: TGTGCCAGCAGCTCTCAAGCGGGAGATAATATCTACAATGAGCAGTTCTTC. V gene TRBV11-2 combines with J gene TRBJ2-1; TRBD2 matches at 8 bases. Germline V gene sequence: CDR1 SGHAT, CDR2 FQNNGV. The CDR3 is 17 amino acids. V lost 4 bases, J lost 3 bases, and 11 bases stayed unmatched.

This clonotype occurred a few times. The chain links TRBV24-1 to TRBJ2-1; the D gene is possibly TRBD2 (6 bases). V dropped 5 bases and J dropped 7 bases, with 14 bases sitting between them. This CDR3 region has 14 residues. Per the germline V gene, CDR1 is KGHDR and CDR2 is SFDVKD. In DNA form, the CDR3 reads TGTGCCACCAGTGGGACTAACTTGGGTAATGAGCAGTTCTTC. This translates into CATSGTNLGNEQFF.

This clonotype has just a few counts. This chain joins TRBV12-3 or TRBV12-4 and TRBJ1-6, with D unclear. Deletions cut 4 bases from V and 6 bases from J, with 4 bases between. The CDR3 sequence is 12 residues long. The CDR3 protein is CASSSINSPLHF. The CDR3 DNA reads as TGTGCCAGCAGTTCCATTAATTCACCCCTCCACTTT.

A few counts support this clonotype. J is TRBJ2-1 and V is TRBV20-1; 13 bases agree with TRBD2. Germline V CDR1 and CDR2: DFQATT, SNEGSKA (reference sequence). Trimming removed 6 bases from V and 5 bases from J; junction bases left unmatched: 7. CDR3 size: 15 residues. CDR3 amino acids: CSAATSGRADNEQFF. DNA for the CDR3: TGCAGTGCCGCTACTAGCGGGAGGGCGGACAATGAGCAGTTCTTC.

This clonotype was counted ten times or more. The V gene is TRBV14, the J gene TRBJ1-2; D remains unclear. This CDR3 contains 13 residues. Deletions cut 3 bases from V and 4 bases from J, with 9 bases between. Looked up from germline, CDR1 is SGHDN and CDR2 is FVKESK. The CDR3 spells CASSHGGIYGYTF. The DNA for the CDR3 is TGTGCCAGCAGCCATGGCGGGATCTATGGCTACACCTTC.

The sample holds many counts of this clonotype. The chain has TRBV24-1 and TRBJ2-5; no definite D call. Germline loops: CDR1 KGHDR, CDR2 SFDVKD. The CDR3 spans 16 residues. The V and J ends lost 2 bases and 0 bases respectively, with 12 bases between them. The CDR3 loop is CATSDSFGGNQETQYF. The CDR3 coding sequence is TGTGCCACCAGTGATTCCTTCGGCGGAAACCAAGAGACCCAGTACTTC.

Ten or more counts support this clonotype. The genes are TRBV28 and TRBJ2-3; D is perhaps TRBD2 (6 bases). Trimming removed 8 bases at V and 0 bases at J, with 12 bases between. CDR3 length equals 14 residues. Germline CDR1 and CDR2: MDHEN and SYDVKM. In DNA, the CDR3 is TGTGCCAGCCCGCCCAGCGGGAGCACAGATACGCAGTATTTT. Translated, it gives CASPPSGSTDTQYF.

Notes on this clonotype: Being one base from a much bigger clone, this may be a read error. Here the CDR3 omits its conserved ending phenylalanine or tryptophan, so a read error is the likely source. V and J are TRBV5-1 and TRBJ2-7; D unclear. Trimming cost V 4 bases and J 2 bases, with 13 bases left between them. The CDR3 covers 14 residues. Per germline, CDR1 SGHRS and CDR2 YFSETQ. CDR3 DNA sequence: TGCGCCAGCAGCGGCTCCCCTGGGGCCTACGAGCAGTACCTC. This encodes CASSGSPGAYEQYL.

A few counts support this clonotype. The genes are TRBV19 and TRBJ2-2; 11 nucleotides line up with TRBD1. This CDR3 is built from 13 residues. CDR1 LNHDA and CDR2 SQIVND come from the germline V gene (reference sequence). J lost 4 bases, V lost 9 bases, and 1 base had no gene match. CDR3 loop: CASGTGGTGELFF. DNA for the CDR3: TGTGCCAGCGGGACAGGGGGCACCGGGGAGCTGTTTTTT.

The table lists this clonotype with many counts. V usage is TRBV3-1 and J usage is TRBJ1-2, with 8 bases lining up with TRBD1. The CDR3 contains 12 residues. Trimming cost V 10 bases and J 6 bases; bases outside gene matches: 7. Germline lookup yields CDR1 LGHDT and CDR2 YNNKEL (reference sequence). CDR3 DNA: TGTGCCACCCGGACAGGGAGCAATGGCTACACCTTC. Its protein is CATRTGSNGYTF. The complete variable domain, with remaining parts taken from reference TRBV3-1 and TRBJ1-2, reads DTAVSQTPKYLVTQMGNDKSIKCEQNLGHDTMYWYKQDSKKFLKIMFSYNNKELIINETVPNRFSPKSPDKAHLNLHINSLELGDSAVYFCATRTGSNGYTFGSGTRLTVV.

V and J are TRBV12-3 or TRBV12-4 and TRBJ2-7, with a possible D match to TRBD2 (6 bases). This CDR3 spans 14 amino acids. The V end was cut by 4 bases, the J end by 0 bases, with 10 bases between. CDR3 nucleotides: TGTGCCAGCAGTTCCCGGGGGAGCTCCTACGAGCAGTACTTC. Protein sequence: CASSSRGSSYEQYF.

This clonotype was recorded at least ten times. V and J are TRBV28 and TRBJ2-1; D uncertain. This CDR3 spans 13 amino acids. CDR1 and CDR2 from the germline V gene are MDHEN and SYDVKM. V was pared by 10 bases and J by 1 base, with 11 bases between. The CDR3 protein is CATRTDSYNEQFF. The CDR3 DNA reads TGTGCCACCAGGACGGATTCCTACAATGAGCAGTTCTTC.

V and J are TRBV5-1 and TRBJ2-1; 9 bases line up with TRBD2. The junction had 2 bases not matched to a gene; V was cut back by 0 bases and J by 7 bases. The CDR3 spans 14 residues. Germline-derived CDR1 and CDR2 are SGHRS and YFSETQ. CDR3: CASSLASGNNEQFF. In DNA form, the CDR3 reads TGCGCCAGCAGCTTGGCTAGCGGGAATAATGAGCAGTTCTTC. Using reference TRBV5-1 and TRBJ2-1 for the parts outside the CDR3, the full variable domain is KAGVTQTPRYLIKTRGQQVTLSCSPISGHRSVSWYQQTPGQGLQFLFEYFSETQRNKGNFPGRFSGRQFSNSRSEMNVSTLELGDSALYLCASSLASGNNEQFFGPGTRLTVL.

CDR3: CASSLRYQQYF. In DNA, the CDR3 is TGTGCCAGCAGTCTCAGGTATCAGCAGTATTTT. The genes are TRBV2 and TRBJ2-3; D not resolved. V dropped 5 bases and J dropped 11 bases, with 11 bases sitting between them. The CDR3 is made up of 11 amino acids. The germline V gene has CDR1 SNHLY and CDR2 FYNNEI.

V usage is TRBV12-3 or TRBV12-4 and J usage is TRBJ2-1; D unclear. The V end lost 3 bases, the J end lost 8 bases, and 11 bases lay between the germline ends. The CDR3 totals 13 residues. The CDR3 DNA is TGTGCCAGCAGTTTTTCGGGTTTCCATGAGCAGTTCTTC. Its protein product is CASSFSGFHEQFF.

The chain links TRBV2 to TRBJ1-2; D might be TRBD1 (5 bases). Trimming cost V 5 bases and J 3 bases, with 13 bases left between them. Germline CDR1 SNHLY, CDR2 FYNNEI. CDR3 length: 14 residues. The CDR3 DNA follows: TGTGCCAGCAGTCGAGAGGGGTTCGACTATGGCTACACCTTC. Its translation is CASSREGFDYGYTF.

This clonotype occurred many times. This sequence joins TRBV5-1 and TRBJ2-5, with D uncertain. CDR1 and CDR2 (germline): SGHRS, YFSETQ. This CDR3 has 15 amino acids. V gave up 2 bases and J gave up 1 base, with 12 bases separating them. DNA for the CDR3: TGCGCCAGCAGCTTAAACACCGGCGGCCAAGAGACCCAGTACTTC. It is translated as CASSLNTGGQETQYF.

J is TRBJ2-5 and V is TRBV5-4, with TRBD2 matching over 7 bases. CDR3 length: 15 amino acids. Looked up from germline, CDR1 is SGHNT and CDR2 is YYREEE (reference sequence). After removal of 2 bases from V and 3 bases from J, the junction contained 7 bases not matched to a gene. As DNA, the CDR3 is TGTGCCAGCAGCTTCTTCGGCGGGAGAAAAGAGACCCAGTACTTC. This codes for CASSFFGGRKETQYF.

The chain uses TRBV28 and TRBJ1-1; D uncertain. This CDR3 has 14 residues. The ends were cut back, 3 bases at V and 2 bases at J, with 10 bases in the middle. The V gene's germline CDR1 is MDHEN and CDR2 SYDVKM. The CDR3 region has the DNA TGTGCCAGCAGTTTGCGGGTCGGAAACACTGAAGCTTTCTTT. It is translated as CASSLRVGNTEAFF.

This clonotype was detected many times. This chain connects TRBV20-1 to TRBJ2-1; no firm D call. Deletions cut 6 bases from V and 6 bases from J, with 18 bases between. CDR3 length: 14 amino acids. Germline CDR1 reads DFQATT; CDR2 reads SNEGSKA (reference sequence). CDR3 sequence reads: CSAAPSLNLNEQFF. The CDR3 DNA reads as TGCAGTGCCGCTCCCTCCTTGAACCTCAATGAGCAGTTCTTC.

This clonotype was counted only a few times. The rearrangement uses TRBV6-5 and TRBJ2-2; the match to TRBD2 covers 11 bases. J gave up 7 bases and V 7 bases, and 14 bases lay outside the gene matches. The CDR3 extends over 17 amino acids. From germline, CDR1 is MNHEY and CDR2 SVGAGI. The CDR3: CASTRSPLAGGFGELFF. The CDR3 DNA sequence: TGTGCCAGCACCAGGTCCCCGCTAGCGGGAGGTTTCGGGGAGCTGTTTTTT.

V and J are TRBV20-1 and TRBJ2-3; 10 bases line up with TRBD2. The length of the CDR3 is 15 residues. Germline CDR1 DFQATT, CDR2 SNEGSKA (reference sequence). Trimming cost V 1 base and J 6 bases; bases outside gene matches: 7. For the CDR3, the DNA is TGCAGTGCTAGAGGCTCCAGCGGGAGGGCCGATACGCAGTATTTT. Translated, it gives CSARGSSGRADTQYF.

V usage is TRBV29-1 and J usage is TRBJ1-1, with D possibly TRBD1 on 5 matching bases. V lost 5 bases, J lost 4 bases, and 14 bases lay in between. CDR3 length: 13 residues. Per germline, CDR1 SQVTM and CDR2 ANQGSEA. CDR3 bases: TGCAGCGTTCAGGGAGGCGGGAGCACTGAAGCTTTCTTT. Translating it yields CSVQGGGSTEAFF.

This clonotype was picked up a small number of times. The V call is TRBV20-1, the J call TRBJ2-2, with 7 bases lining up with TRBD2. The CDR3 covers 14 residues. In germline, CDR1 is DFQATT, CDR2 SNEGSKA (reference sequence). Unmatched junction bases numbered 9, after V lost 6 bases and J lost 5 bases. The CDR3 coding sequence is TGCAGTGCCCAGCCGGGAGGAATGACCGGGGAGCTGTTTTTT. Amino acids: CSAQPGGMTGELFF.

This clonotype was observed a handful of times. The chain is built from TRBV5-1 and TRBJ2-2; the D gene is possibly TRBD1 (5 bases). CDR3 length equals 14 residues. With 4 bases removed from V and 3 bases from J, the gap between germline ends came to 10 bases. Per the germline V gene, CDR1 is SGHRS and CDR2 is YFSETQ. The CDR3 here is CASSQGWDTGELFF. The CDR3 DNA sequence: TGCGCCAGCAGCCAGGGTTGGGACACCGGGGAGCTGTTTTTT.

V gene TRBV19 combines with J gene TRBJ2-4; D possibly corresponds to TRBD1 (6 bases). The germline V gene encodes CDR1 LNHDA and CDR2 SQIVND (reference sequence). CDR3 size: 17 residues. With 4 bases removed from V and 0 bases from J, the gap between germline ends came to 16 bases. The CDR3 loop is CASSNSVGGVAKNIQYF. CDR3 DNA sequence: TGTGCCAGTAGTAACTCAGTAGGGGGAGTAGCCAAAAACATTCAGTACTTC.

Written as DNA, the CDR3 is TGCAGCGTTGAGGGGGGTCAGGGAGTTGGCTACACCTTC. The encoded protein is CSVEGGQGVGYTF. The rearrangement joins TRBV29-1 to TRBJ1-2, with D maybe TRBD1 (5 bases). Germline CDR1 is SQVTM and CDR2 is ANQGSEA. The CDR3 runs 13 residues. V lost 3 bases to trimming and J lost 7 bases, with 15 bases between them.